The 11 T cell receptor beta chains presented below share a single source sample, sequenced in a study of chemoradiotherapy in HPV16-positive cancers. Sequenced by immunoSEQ multiplex PCR; TCRdb stores in-frame clones only, minus some. The table includes 29,000 or so clones, roughly nine tenths detected once. The sequencing here drew on blood, taken from a patient who underwent chemoradiotherapy. These receptor sequences come from a human donor with HPV-associated anogenital cancer.

In its sample, this clone was seen once. CDR3 coding DNA: TGTGCCAGCAGTGAACCCGGGACAGGTGTTAAAGGGGAGCTGTTTTTT. Protein product: CASSEPGTGVKGELFF. This chain joins TRBV25-1 and TRBJ2-2, with TRBD1 matching over 8 bases. Germline V gene lookup returns CDR1 MGHDK and CDR2 SYGVNS. This CDR3 has 16 amino acids. Trimming removed 2 bases from V and 8 bases from J; junction bases left unmatched: 10.

The rearrangement uses TRBV5-1 and TRBJ2-5; 12 bases align to TRBD2. The CDR3 runs to 15 residues. Germline CDR1 SGHRS, CDR2 YFSETQ. V shed 3 bases, J shed 4 bases, and the junction held 4 bases outside the gene matches. The CDR3 spells CASSSTSGRRETQYF. For the CDR3, the DNA is TGCGCCAGCAGCTCAACTAGCGGGAGGCGAGAGACCCAGTACTTC.

The chain employs TRBV15 and TRBJ2-3, with D uncertain. Trimming took 1 base from V and 6 from J, leaving 5 bases between them. Germline CDR1 reads LNHNV; CDR2 reads YYDKDF (reference sequence). The CDR3 covers 12 residues. The CDR3 DNA reads as TGTGCCACCAGCAGAGTTGCGGATACGCAGTATTTT. Protein: CATSRVADTQYF.

This clone appeared a single time. V usage is TRBV29-1 and J usage is TRBJ1-2; D gene ambiguous. Trimming took 1 base from V and 13 from J, leaving 7 bases between them. CDR1 SQVTM and CDR2 ANQGSEA come from the germline V gene. The CDR3 is made up of 9 amino acids. The CDR3 DNA is TGCAGCGTTGAAGTGGGATCCACCTTC. It encodes CSVEVGSTF.

The chain has TRBV4-1 and TRBJ2-7; perhaps TRBD2 as D (5 bases). Germline CDR1 and CDR2: MGHRA and YSYEKL. This CDR3 has 15 residues. The V gene lost 1 base and the J gene lost 0 bases, with 10 bases spanning the gap. The CDR3 is CASSQGEGSSYEQYF. CDR3 nucleotide sequence: TGCGCCAGCAGCCAAGGGGAAGGGAGCTCCTACGAGCAGTACTTC.

The V and J genes are TRBV27 and TRBJ1-2; possible D gene TRBD1, 6 bases. CDR1 is MNHEY, CDR2 SMNVEV, per germline (reference sequence). V was pared by 0 bases and J by 7 bases, with 12 bases between. This CDR3 comprises 14 residues. This CDR3 reads CASSLSIAGAGYTF. DNA of the CDR3: TGTGCCAGCAGTTTATCGATCGCGGGGGCTGGCTACACCTTC.

This clone was detected only a few times. This chain connects TRBV10-3 to TRBJ1-1, with a weak D call TRBD1 (5 bases). From germline, CDR1 is ENHRY and CDR2 SYGVKD. This CDR3 has 13 amino acids. V lost 2 bases to trimming and J lost 1 base, with 5 bases between them. This CDR3 reads CAISETGNTEAFF. The CDR3, as DNA: TGTGCCATCAGTGAGACAGGGAACACTGAAGCTTTCTTT.

The chain is built from TRBV6-5 and TRBJ2-7, with 10 positions matching TRBD1. The germline V gene encodes CDR1 MNHEY and CDR2 SVGAGI. Trimming cost V 0 bases and J 6 bases; bases outside gene matches: 5. This CDR3 contains 15 residues. CDR3 coding DNA: TGTGCCAGCAGTTACTCTGGGACAGGGGACGGCGAGCAGTACTTC. Protein sequence: CASSYSGTGDGEQYF.

The rearrangement uses TRBV19 and TRBJ1-4, with no clear D. CDR1 is LNHDA and CDR2 is SQIVND in the germline V gene (reference sequence). This CDR3 contains 14 residues. Trimming cost V 0 bases and J 7 bases, with 9 bases left between them. The CDR3 protein is CASSIEGPREKLFF. The CDR3, as DNA: TGTGCCAGTAGTATAGAAGGCCCCCGTGAAAAACTGTTTTTT.

The chain couples TRBV4-1 to TRBJ2-7, with D unresolved. V dropped 3 bases and J dropped 2 bases, with 11 bases sitting between them. Germline-derived CDR1 and CDR2 are MGHRA and YSYEKL. This CDR3 has 14 residues. This CDR3 reads CASSQVWQAYEQYF. The CDR3 coding sequence is TGCGCCAGCAGCCAGGTCTGGCAAGCCTACGAGCAGTACTTC.

The CDR3 is CASSVAAGYNEQFF. CDR3 in DNA: TGTGCCAGCAGCGTAGCGGCGGGGTACAATGAGCAGTTCTTC. The genes are TRBV9 and TRBJ2-1; D may be TRBD2 (6 bases). The CDR3 has 14 residues. Germline assignment: CDR1 SGDLS and CDR2 YYNGEE. Trimming pared 0 bases from V and 4 bases from J, leaving 8 bases between.